This TCR beta chain emerged from a study of human T cells and chemical hapten exposure. What the library attached to individual cDNA molecules were unique molecular identifiers. How the authors handled the data: Sample-level TCR yields exhibited a median of around 100,000, with a range of 23,224 to 690,600. TCRdb reprocessed the RACE reads via MiXCR and lists one record per CDR3 protein. TCRdb, rather than the study authors, made the V and J calls. The repertoire includes under 90,000 distinct CDR3 sequences, 8% to 10% of them detected once, and about 3.5% sits in the top ten. Time point here: pre-sensitization, week 0. As to treatment: therapeutic diphenylcyclopropenone sensitization with weekly scalp DPC. The CDR3 contains 14 residues. V was shortened by 4 bases and J by 3 bases, with 10 bases between the two germline ends. Germline V gene data show CDR1 as MNHEY and CDR2 as SVGAGI.

The chain uses TRBV6-5 and TRBJ1-5; D might be TRBD1 (6 bases). Material: whole blood, obtained in connection with sensitization to the hapten diphenylcyclopropenone (DPC). This receptor was identified in a woman in her 40s with alopecia areata. Some clones in this sample may be carry-over from other donors' samples. The CDR3 here is CASSSGTINQPQHF. The CDR3 bases are TGTGCCAGCAGTTCCGGGACAATCAATCAGCCCCAGCATTTT.